These 20 T cell receptor beta chains originate from one sample sequenced in a study of T cell responses to AZD1222 COVID-19 vaccine. Measured with immunoSEQ multiplex PCR; TCRdb has only the in-frame clones, and not every one. Of around 140,000 clones detected, about 93% appear once; the ten largest clones hold 5.4%. The sequenced sample was peripheral blood, obtained on day 0 of AZD1222 vaccination. These receptors originate from an adult in good health.

Only one count was recorded for this clone. The chain recombines TRBV7-5 with TRBJ1-1; the table's D gene call, TRBD1, was not cross checked with the DNA. TRBV7-5 is termed a pseudogene. This CDR3 contains 9 residues. CDR3 protein: CVRSLCGQF. The CDR3 DNA is TGTGTCAGAAGCTTATGTGGGCAGTTT.

The rearrangement links TRBV7-9 to TRBJ2-3; 8 positions agree with TRBD2. There are 15 residues in the CDR3. Germline lookup yields CDR1 SEHNR and CDR2 FQNEAQ (reference sequence). V was clipped by 5 bases and J by 1 base; unmatched bases: 5. Here the CDR3 reads CASSHSGTRTDTQYF. CDR3 nucleotides: TGTGCCAGCAGCCATAGCGGGACCCGCACAGATACGCAGTATTTT.

The chain joins TRBV5-1 to TRBJ2-2; TRBD2 is a possible D gene (5 bases). CDR1 and CDR2 (germline): SGHRS, YFSETQ. V lost 0 bases, J lost 4 bases, and 13 bases lay in between. The CDR3 runs 16 residues. The CDR3 coding sequence is TGCGCCAGCAGCTTGGAATTCGGACTGATCACCGGGGAGCTGTTTTTT. As protein: CASSLEFGLITGELFF.

The rearrangement joins TRBV10-3 to TRBJ2-1; 8 bases map to TRBD1. With V trimmed by 3 bases and J by 2 bases, 3 bases remained unmatched. The CDR3 is 15 residues long. Germline CDR1 reads ENHRY; CDR2 reads SYGVKD. CDR3 amino acids: CAISDLQGAYNEQFF. DNA for the CDR3: TGTGCCATCAGTGACCTACAGGGGGCCTACAATGAGCAGTTCTTC.

The chain combines TRBV9 with TRBJ1-6; D not resolved. The V gene lost 4 bases and the J gene lost 9 bases, with 20 bases spanning the gap. This CDR3 region has 16 residues. Germline V lookup: CDR1 SGDLS, CDR2 YYNGEE. CDR3: CASSPDPTGVGSPLHF. The CDR3 DNA is TGTGCCAGCAGCCCCGACCCCACCGGGGTGGGTTCACCCCTCCACTTT.

In nucleotides, the CDR3 is TGTGCCAGCAGCTTGGGCCCCGCAGGGGGCATTCGGGAAGCTTTCTTT. It encodes CASSLGPAGGIREAFF. The rearrangement joins TRBV5-4 to TRBJ1-1; 8 bases are shared with TRBD1. Germline V gene data show CDR1 as SGHNT and CDR2 as YYREEE (reference sequence). V dropped 0 bases and J dropped 8; count of bases not matched to a gene: 12. The CDR3 spans 16 residues.

The rearrangement uses TRBV6-5 and TRBJ1-6; D remains ambiguous. Trimming left V 2 bases short and J 10 bases short, with 9 bases between. Germline V gene sequence: CDR1 MNHEY, CDR2 SVGAGI. This CDR3 has 13 residues. The CDR3 nucleotides read TGTGCCAGCAGTTACAGGGTTGGGTCACCCCTCCACTTT. It specifies CASSYRVGSPLHF.

The chain joins TRBV7-9 to TRBJ2-7; D unclear. Germline CDR1 is SEHNR and CDR2 is FQNEAQ (reference sequence). This CDR3 comprises 14 residues. V shed 0 bases and J shed 0 bases, with 6 bases lying between them. The CDR3 DNA reads TGTGCCAGCAGCTTAGCCGACGGCTCCTACGAGCAGTACTTC. Translating gives CASSLADGSYEQYF.

This clone was detected once. The chain combines TRBV6-5 with TRBJ2-7, with 12 bases aligning to TRBD2. The CDR3 has 15 residues. After removal of 5 bases from V and 7 bases from J, the junction contained 9 bases not matched to a gene. Germline V gene data show CDR1 as MNHEY and CDR2 as SVGAGI. The CDR3 DNA is TGTGCCAGCAGTAGGACTAGCGGGGCCGTGGGGGAGCAGTACTTC. Translation: CASSRTSGAVGEQYF.

This chain joins TRBV28 and TRBJ1-5; D possibly corresponds to TRBD1 (6 bases). The CDR3 totals 16 residues. Germline V lookup: CDR1 MDHEN, CDR2 SYDVKM. V was cut by 5 bases and J by 4 bases, with 18 bases left in between. The CDR3 region is CASSLPQGSMNQPQHF. CDR3 coding DNA: TGTGCCAGCAGTCTACCGCAGGGGTCGATGAATCAGCCCCAGCATTTT.

The chain is built from TRBV5-1 and TRBJ1-4; 7 bases are a match to TRBD1. V dropped 4 bases and J dropped 8; count of bases not matched to a gene: 11. This CDR3 comprises 15 residues. Per germline, CDR1 SGHRS and CDR2 YFSETQ. The CDR3 spells CASSLTGTEGEKLFF. The CDR3 region has the DNA TGCGCCAGCAGCCTTACCGGGACAGAGGGCGAAAAACTGTTTTTT.

The chain uses TRBV5-4 and TRBJ1-2, with 9 bases that match TRBD1. V lost 5 bases and J lost 5; bases outside the gene matches: 4. This CDR3 has 13 amino acids. Germline V gene lookup returns CDR1 SGHNT and CDR2 YYREEE (reference sequence). The CDR3 coding sequence is TGTGCCAGCAGGCCGGGACAGGGTTATGGCTACACCTTC. It yields the protein CASRPGQGYGYTF. The full variable domain, in which reference TRBV5-4 and TRBJ1-2 provide the parts outside the CDR3, is ETGVTQSPTHLIKTRGQQVTLRCSSQSGHNTVSWYQQALGQGPQFIFQYYREEENGRGNFPPRFSGLQFPNYSSELNVNALELDDSALYLCASRPGQGYGYTFGSGTRLTVV.

This chain joins TRBV18 and TRBJ2-6; the D is unclear. Germline V gives CDR1 KGHSH, CDR2 LQKENI. The length of the CDR3 is 17 residues. Trimming took off 3 bases at V and 0 bases at J, with 12 bases between the two ends. CDR3 region: CASSPRTEYSGANVLTF. Here the CDR3 DNA reads TGTGCCAGCTCACCCAGGACGGAGTACTCTGGGGCCAACGTCCTGACTTTC. Full variable domain (remainder filled in from reference TRBV18 and TRBJ2-6): NAGVMQNPRHLVRRRGQEARLRCSPMKGHSHVYWYRQLPEEGLKFMVYLQKENIIDESGMPKERFSAEFPKEGPSILRIQQVVRGDSAAYFCASSPRTEYSGANVLTFGAGSRLTVL.

This chain links TRBV9 with TRBJ1-2; perhaps TRBD1 as D (6 bases). This CDR3 is 16 amino acids long. Germline CDR1 SGDLS, CDR2 YYNGEE. V lost 2 bases, J lost 8 bases, and 22 bases lay in between. CDR3 nucleotide sequence: TGTGCCAGCAGCGTCGTCAGTTCGGGGGGCGGTAGCGGCTACACCTTC. This codes for CASSVVSSGGGSGYTF. The entire variable domain, with the rest obtained from reference TRBV9 and TRBJ1-2, is as follows: DSGVTQTPKHLITATGQRVTLRCSPRSGDLSVYWYQQSLDQGLQFLIQYYNGEERAKGNILERFSAQQFPDLHSELNLSSLELGDSALYFCASSVVSSGGGSGYTFGSGTRLTVV.

This chain links TRBV20-1 with TRBJ2-5; no reliable D call. The germline V gene encodes CDR1 DFQATT and CDR2 SNEGSKA (reference sequence). The CDR3 contains 10 residues. Trimming stripped 5 bases from V and 9 bases from J, with 10 bases between. The CDR3 sequence: CSAPPSPQYF. The CDR3 DNA reads as TGCAGTGCTCCCCCCTCCCCCCAGTACTTC.

The V and J genes are TRBV30 and TRBJ2-2; D gene ambiguous. The length of the CDR3 is 16 residues. Trimming took 3 bases from V and 2 from J, leaving 16 bases between them. Germline-derived CDR1 and CDR2 are GTSNPN and SVGIG (reference sequence). CDR3 in DNA: TGTGCCTGGAGGCGGAACCGGGTCCTTAACACCGGGGAGCTGTTTTTT. This sequence encodes CAWRRNRVLNTGELFF.

The CDR3 DNA reads as TGTGCCTGGAATGACCCCTCCGGGACAGGGAATGAAAAACTGTTTTTT. Translated: CAWNDPSGTGNEKLFF. This chain connects TRBV30 to TRBJ1-4, with 9 bases that match TRBD1. The J segment lost 5 bases and the V segment lost 4 bases, leaving 11 bases of the junction unmatched. This CDR3 comprises 16 residues. The V gene's germline CDR1 is GTSNPN and CDR2 SVGIG (reference sequence).

V is TRBV5-6 and J is TRBJ2-7, with D possibly being TRBD1 (5 bases). The CDR3 runs 15 residues. Trimming took off 6 bases at V and 3 bases at J, with 19 bases between the two ends. Germline CDR1 and CDR2: SGHDT and YYEEEE. The CDR3 protein is CASMGRKRGGYEQYF. The CDR3 DNA is TGTGCCAGCATGGGGCGGAAAAGGGGTGGCTACGAGCAGTACTTC.

The V and J genes are TRBV4-2 and TRBJ1-2; 8 nucleotides match TRBD1. Losses at the gene ends were 2 bases for V and 7 bases for J; bases not matched to a gene: 6. This CDR3 has 14 residues. CDR1 is LGHNA, CDR2 YNFKEQ, per germline. CDR3 in amino acids: CASSQTGGAGGYTF. DNA of the CDR3: TGTGCCAGCAGCCAAACAGGGGGTGCAGGTGGCTACACCTTC.

The chain uses TRBV11-2 and TRBJ2-3; 14 bases agree with TRBD2. With 3 bases clipped from V and 4 bases from J, the junction kept 6 bases outside the gene matches. CDR3 size: 17 residues. From germline, CDR1 is SGHAT and CDR2 FQNNGV. CDR3 DNA: TGTGCCAGCAGCTTGGGGGTGGGACTAGCGGGAGCAGATACGCAGTATTTT. This codes for CASSLGVGLAGADTQYF. Supplemented by reference TRBV11-2 and TRBJ2-3, the full variable domain reads EAGVAQSPRYKIIEKRQSVAFWCNPISGHATLYWYQQILGQGPKLLIQFQNNGVVDDSQLPKDRFSAERLKGVDSTLKIQPAKLEDSAVYLCASSLGVGLAGADTQYFGPGTRLTVL.